The 20 T cell receptor beta chains in this list originate from one sample, sequenced in a study of T cell clonotyping in hematopoietic cell transplantation. Repertoires were generated with immunoSEQ multiplex PCR, while TCRdb's copy carries only in-frame clones and drops some. The sample shows 65,000 to 75,000 clones, around 94% of them seen only once. Sequenced sample: peripheral blood mononuclear cells. The receptor source for this set is a middle-aged man in good health. Some clones in this sample may be carry-over from other donors' samples.

The rearrangement links TRBV19 to TRBJ2-1; no definite D call. This CDR3 spans 13 amino acids. Per germline, CDR1 LNHDA and CDR2 SQIVND (reference sequence). V was pared by 7 bases and J by 6 bases, with 13 bases between. The CDR3 region is CASMNYLANEQFF. The CDR3 DNA follows: TGTGCCAGTATGAACTACCTTGCCAATGAGCAGTTCTTC.

CDR3 bases: TGTGCCAGCAGCTTCGGGGGTGACACTGAAGCTTTCTTT. Residues: CASSFGGDTEAFF. The chain links TRBV7-9 to TRBJ1-1; tentatively, D is TRBD1 (5 bases). V gave up 3 bases and J gave up 3 bases, with 8 bases separating them. Per the germline V gene, CDR1 is SEHNR and CDR2 is FQNEAQ (reference sequence). The CDR3 contains 13 residues. The whole variable domain, filled in from reference TRBV7-9 and TRBJ1-1, reads DTGVSQNPRHKITKRGQNVTFRCDPISEHNRLYWYRQTLGQGPEFLTYFQNEAQLEKSRLLSDRFSAERPKGSFSTLEIQRTEQGDSAMYLCASSFGGDTEAFFGQGTRLTVV.

This sequence joins TRBV28 and TRBJ2-1; D remains ambiguous. Trimming pared 3 bases from V and 11 bases from J, leaving 8 bases between. This CDR3 contains 11 residues. Germline loops: CDR1 MDHEN, CDR2 SYDVKM. CDR3 nucleotides: TGTGCCAGCAGTTTCGGCCAGAAGCAGTTCTTC. The encoded protein is CASSFGQKQFF.

In this sample, this clone turned up once. The chain combines TRBV5-1 with TRBJ2-5; D is unresolved. The CDR3 is made up of 12 amino acids. The germline gives CDR1 SGHRS, CDR2 YFSETQ. The V end lost 1 base, the J end lost 2 bases, and 3 bases lay between the germline ends. The CDR3 loop reads CASSLIQETQYF. As DNA, the CDR3 is TGCGCCAGCAGCTTGATACAAGAGACCCAGTACTTC.

The chain couples TRBV5-1 to TRBJ2-6; possible D gene TRBD2, 5 bases. CDR1 is SGHRS and CDR2 is YFSETQ in the germline V gene. The V and J ends lost 4 bases and 6 bases respectively, with 14 bases between them. The CDR3 contains 15 residues. CDR3: CASSPGLNQANVLTF. As DNA, the CDR3 is TGCGCCAGCAGCCCAGGACTGAACCAGGCCAACGTCCTGACTTTC. The whole variable domain, filled in from reference TRBV5-1 and TRBJ2-6, reads KAGVTQTPRYLIKTRGQQVTLSCSPISGHRSVSWYQQTPGQGLQFLFEYFSETQRNKGNFPGRFSGRQFSNSRSEMNVSTLELGDSALYLCASSPGLNQANVLTFGAGSRLTVL.

This rearrangement joins TRBV7-2 to TRBJ1-1; a weak D match, TRBD1 (6 bases). The germline CDR1 and CDR2 sequences are SGHTA and FQGNSA. This CDR3 has 13 residues. Trimming took off 4 bases at V and 1 base at J, with 7 bases between the two ends. For the CDR3, the DNA is TGTGCCAGCAGCTGGACAGAGAACACTGAAGCTTTCTTT. This sequence encodes CASSWTENTEAFF.

V is TRBV7-7 and J is TRBJ2-3; a weak D match, TRBD1 (6 bases). CDR3 length equals 15 residues. From germline, CDR1 is SSHAT and CDR2 FNYEAQ (reference sequence). V lost 1 base and J 3 bases, leaving 11 bases between the germline ends. The CDR3 protein is CASSLGNRVTDTQYF. The CDR3 DNA is TGTGCCAGCAGCTTAGGGAACAGGGTGACAGATACGCAGTATTTT.

The V and J genes are TRBV6-6 and TRBJ2-1, with TRBD2 matching over 11 bases. This CDR3 contains 15 residues. With V trimmed by 6 bases and J by 4 bases, 5 bases remained unmatched. Germline-derived CDR1 and CDR2 are MNHNY and SVGAGI (reference sequence). The CDR3 DNA follows: TGTGCCAGCAGCCACCTAGCGGGAGGATACAATGAGCAGTTCTTC. This translates into CASSHLAGGYNEQFF.

The chain combines TRBV28 with TRBJ1-4; D may be TRBD1 (5 bases). V lost 7 bases to trimming and J lost 4 bases, with 13 bases between them. This CDR3 region has 14 residues. Germline lookup yields CDR1 MDHEN and CDR2 SYDVKM. The CDR3 region is CASTPQVLNEKLFF. Written as DNA, the CDR3 is TGTGCCAGCACCCCACAGGTCCTTAATGAAAAACTGTTTTTT.

The rearrangement links TRBV4-3 to TRBJ1-5; 10 bases are shared with TRBD1. Per the germline V gene, CDR1 is LGHNA and CDR2 is YSLEER. V lost 3 bases and J lost 7; bases outside the gene matches: 3. This CDR3 comprises 14 residues. DNA of the CDR3: TGCGCCAGCAGCCACAGACAGGGGGCCCAGCCCCAGCATTTT. Translating gives CASSHRQGAQPQHF.

The chain uses TRBV28 and TRBJ1-2; D might be TRBD1 (5 bases). The CDR3 has 14 residues. V was clipped by 5 bases and J by 4 bases, with 14 bases between them. CDR1 MDHEN and CDR2 SYDVKM come from the germline V gene. CDR3 coding DNA: TGTGCCAGCAGTCCCCCTGCAGGGCGCTATGGCTACACCTTC. Protein sequence: CASSPPAGRYGYTF.

This rearrangement joins TRBV7-9 to TRBJ1-5, with 9 positions matching TRBD1. The CDR3 sequence is 13 residues long. CDR1 SEHNR and CDR2 FQNEAQ come from the germline V gene (reference sequence). V shed 5 bases, J shed 4 bases, and the junction held 0 bases outside the gene matches. The CDR3 region has the DNA TGTGCCAGCAGCGGACAGGGGAATCAGCCCCAGCATTTT. Residues: CASSGQGNQPQHF.

The rearrangement links TRBV28 to TRBJ2-7; D is possibly TRBD1 or TRBD2 (5 bases each). Trimming stripped 2 bases from V and 2 bases from J, with 16 bases between. CDR3 length: 16 residues. Germline V gene data show CDR1 as MDHEN and CDR2 as SYDVKM. The CDR3 protein is CASSLGVEGPAYEQYF. CDR3 in DNA: TGTGCCAGCAGTTTAGGGGTCGAGGGACCAGCCTACGAGCAGTACTTC.

The table lists this clone with a count of one. The chain employs TRBV29-1 and TRBJ2-5; D not certain. Germline-derived CDR1 and CDR2 are SQVTM and ANQGSEA. Trimming took off 4 bases at V and 5 bases at J, with 8 bases between the two ends. The CDR3 totals 11 residues. CDR3 sequence (DNA): TGCAGCGTTGGGGGTTGGGAGACCCAGTACTTC. Its translation is CSVGGWETQYF.

In the case of this clone: Other DNA sequences in the sample encode the same CDR3. The V call is TRBV27, the J call TRBJ2-7; no reliable D call. Germline CDR1 MNHEY, CDR2 SMNVEV (reference sequence). The V end lost 8 bases, the J end lost 4 bases, and 3 bases lay between the germline ends. CDR3 length equals 9 residues. The CDR3 spells CASGYEQYF. The CDR3 coding sequence is TGTGCCAGCGGTTACGAGCAGTACTTC.

The gene calls are TRBV7-9 and TRBJ2-5; possibly TRBD1 for D (6 bases). V lost 1 base and J 0 bases, leaving 9 bases between the germline ends. Germline V gives CDR1 SEHNR, CDR2 FQNEAQ (reference sequence). The CDR3 has 15 amino acids. The CDR3 bases are TGTGCCAGCAGCTTAGATAGGGGGTACCAAGAGACCCAGTACTTC. Translated, it gives CASSLDRGYQETQYF.

The chain couples TRBV6-5 to TRBJ1-1; D is perhaps TRBD1 (5 bases). V gave up 2 bases and J gave up 7 bases, with 14 bases separating them. This CDR3 is built from 14 residues. CDR1 MNHEY and CDR2 SVGAGI come from the germline V gene. The CDR3 region is CASSYPSREGEAFF. In nucleotides, the CDR3 is TGTGCCAGCAGTTACCCCTCCAGGGAGGGTGAAGCTTTCTTT.

The genes are TRBV19 and TRBJ1-5, with unresolved D. The CDR3 is 15 amino acids. Germline V gene sequence: CDR1 LNHDA, CDR2 SQIVND (reference sequence). With 4 bases removed from V and 1 base from J, the gap between germline ends came to 11 bases. The CDR3 bases are TGTGCCAGTAGTAACGGGTGGCACAGCAATCAGCCCCAGCATTTT. This encodes CASSNGWHSNQPQHF. Using reference TRBV19 and TRBJ1-5 for the parts outside the CDR3, the full variable domain is DGGITQSPKYLFRKEGQNVTLSCEQNLNHDAMYWYRQDPGQGLRLIYYSQIVNDFQKGDIAEGYSVSREKKESFPLTVTSAQKNPTAFYLCASSNGWHSNQPQHFGDGTRLSIL.

In the case of this clone: The same CDR3 also results from other DNA sequences found in this sample. The chain couples TRBV7-6 to TRBJ2-7, with 7 positions matching TRBD1. Germline trimming cut 5 bases from V and 1 base from J; bases unmatched to any gene: 8. CDR3 length: 15 residues. In germline, CDR1 is SGHVS, CDR2 FNYEAQ. CDR3 coding DNA: TGTGCCAGCAGCCTTCGGACAGGTTCGTCCTACGAGCAGTACTTC. It specifies CASSLRTGSSYEQYF.

The chain has TRBV4-3 and TRBJ1-2, with 7 bases identical to TRBD1. CDR3 length equals 16 residues. J was trimmed by 6 bases and V by 0 bases; bases with no gene match: 10. The V gene's germline CDR1 is LGHNA and CDR2 YSLEER. The CDR3 loop reads CASSQERPGGRDGYTF. CDR3 sequence (DNA): TGCGCCAGCAGCCAAGAAAGGCCAGGGGGAAGGGATGGCTACACCTTC.